A single sample gave rise to the 29 T cell receptor beta chains below, sequenced in a study of blood T cell repertoires in COVID-19. Only in-frame clones appear in the TCRdb table, and some are missing; sequencing was by immunoSEQ multiplex PCR. This table holds 85,000 to 90,000 clones, roughly 87% found once. Sequencing was carried out using peripheral blood. These receptors originate from a woman aged 80 or over with active COVID-19.

This clone was recorded once. This rearrangement joins TRBV14 to TRBJ2-5; 12 bases match TRBD1. Germline lookup yields CDR1 SGHDN and CDR2 FVKESK. The junction had 6 bases not matched to a gene; V was cut back by 0 bases and J by 4 bases. The CDR3 length is 17 residues. CDR3 region: CASSQDWGQGAGETQYF. The CDR3 region has the DNA TGTGCCAGCAGCCAAGATTGGGGACAGGGGGCGGGAGAGACCCAGTACTTC.

J is TRBJ2-5 and V is TRBV9; D call uncertain. With 0 bases removed from V and 5 bases from J, the gap between germline ends came to 8 bases. CDR3 length: 13 amino acids. In germline, CDR1 is SGDLS, CDR2 YYNGEE. The CDR3 here is CASSVGPGETQYF. CDR3 DNA: TGTGCCAGCAGCGTAGGTCCGGGTGAGACCCAGTACTTC.

Remarks on this clone: Compared with germline, one end of the junction differs, possibly owing to a read error. The chain recombines TRBV6-5 with TRBJ2-2, with TRBD2 identical over 11 bases. This CDR3 comprises 15 residues. CDR1 is MNHEY, CDR2 SVGAGI, per germline. The CDR3 coding sequence is TGTGCCAGCCTGACTAGCGGGACTAACAACGGGGAGCTGTTTTTT. It yields the protein CASLTSGTNNGELFF.

The rearrangement joins TRBV19 to TRBJ2-5; 9 bases fit TRBD2. This CDR3 is built from 14 residues. The ends lost 2 bases at V and 3 bases at J; junction bases unmatched: 1. The germline CDR1 and CDR2 sequences are LNHDA and SQIVND (reference sequence). The CDR3 is CASSIRTSEETQYF. Here the CDR3 DNA reads TGTGCCAGTAGTATAAGGACTAGCGAAGAGACCCAGTACTTC. Full variable domain (remainder filled in from reference TRBV19 and TRBJ2-5): DGGITQSPKYLFRKEGQNVTLSCEQNLNHDAMYWYRQDPGQGLRLIYYSQIVNDFQKGDIAEGYSVSREKKESFPLTVTSAQKNPTAFYLCASSIRTSEETQYFGPGTRLLVL.

The chain recombines TRBV7-2 with TRBJ2-3, with D tentatively TRBD2 (6 bases). V lost 6 bases and J lost 2, with 12 bases in between. The germline gives CDR1 SGHTA, CDR2 FQGNSA. The CDR3 contains 14 residues. In nucleotides, the CDR3 is TGTGCCAGCAGACTAGCCTCTATCACAGATACGCAGTATTTT. This translates into CASRLASITDTQYF.

The chain's CDR3 is CASSQVRGNQETQYF. DNA for the CDR3: TGTGCCAGCAGCCAAGTCCGGGGAAATCAAGAGACCCAGTACTTC. The gene calls are TRBV4-2 and TRBJ2-5; D perhaps matches TRBD2 (5 bases). There are 15 residues in the CDR3. Trimming removed 1 base from V and 2 bases from J, with 11 bases in between. Germline V lookup: CDR1 LGHNA, CDR2 YNFKEQ.

The genes are TRBV28 and TRBJ1-2, with D uncertain. V lost 2 bases, J lost 3 bases, and 10 bases lay in between. Per germline, CDR1 MDHEN and CDR2 SYDVKM. The CDR3 sequence is 14 residues long. The CDR3, as DNA: TGTGCCAGCAGTTTAGGTCGGGGTTACTATGGCTACACCTTC. It codes for CASSLGRGYYGYTF.

The chain has TRBV6-2 or TRBV6-3 and TRBJ2-7; 12 bases fit TRBD2. Germline lookup yields CDR1 MNHEY and CDR2 SVGEGT. The length of the CDR3 is 17 residues. V shed 0 bases, J shed 3 bases, and the junction held 6 bases outside the gene matches. The CDR3 DNA follows: TGTGCCAGCAGTTACTCGAGGACTAGCGGGAAATACTACGAGCAGTACTTC. Translating gives CASSYSRTSGKYYEQYF.

J is TRBJ2-7 and V is TRBV10-2; TRBD1 is a possible D gene (5 bases). The V and J ends lost 6 bases and 9 bases respectively, with 24 bases between them. In germline, CDR1 is WSHSY, CDR2 SAAADI. There are 15 residues in the CDR3. Here the CDR3 reads CASSLTEAESLWQYF. Written as DNA, the CDR3 is TGCGCCAGCAGCTTGACAGAAGCCGAGTCCCTTTGGCAGTACTTC.

V gene TRBV6-5 combines with J gene TRBJ1-3; 7 nucleotides agree with TRBD1. Losses at the gene ends were 6 bases for V and 7 bases for J; bases not matched to a gene: 9. CDR1 and CDR2 from the germline V gene are MNHEY and SVGAGI. The CDR3 runs 14 residues. CDR3 coding DNA: TGTGCCAGCAGAGAGACAGGGTATAGGAACACCATATATTTT. Amino acid sequence: CASRETGYRNTIYF.

This clone was counted only a few times. The V call is TRBV7-3, the J call TRBJ2-7, with 8 positions matching TRBD1. The V gene end was trimmed by 0 bases and the J gene end by 4 bases; junction bases not matched to a gene: 2. The CDR3 loop spans 14 amino acids. The germline V gene has CDR1 SGHTA and CDR2 FQGTGA. Here the CDR3 DNA reads TGTGCCAGCAGCTTAACAGGACAGGGATACGAGCAGTACTTC. This sequence encodes CASSLTGQGYEQYF.

V usage is TRBV6-6 and J usage is TRBJ2-7, with D possibly matching TRBD1 (6 bases). Per the germline V gene, CDR1 is MNHNY and CDR2 is SVGAGI (reference sequence). V lost 4 bases and J lost 2, with 12 bases in between. The CDR3 loop spans 14 amino acids. CDR3 DNA sequence: TGTGCCAGCAGTTCGAACAGGGTTGCCTACGAGCAGTACTTC. It codes for CASSSNRVAYEQYF.

V gene TRBV4-2 combines with J gene TRBJ1-2; D unresolved. CDR1 LGHNA and CDR2 YNFKEQ come from the germline V gene. Deletions cut 0 bases from V and 8 bases from J, with 19 bases between. The CDR3 extends over 16 amino acids. The CDR3 nucleotides are TGTGCCAGCAGCCAAGATCTATACTTTCAACAGTCGGGCTACACCTTC. It encodes CASSQDLYFQQSGYTF.

This rearrangement joins TRBV14 to TRBJ1-1; unclear D gene. V lost 4 bases, J lost 4 bases, and 19 bases lay in between. Germline lookup yields CDR1 SGHDN and CDR2 FVKESK. This CDR3 contains 16 residues. The CDR3 reads CASSPLKAHRGTEAFF. In DNA, the CDR3 is TGTGCCAGCAGCCCCCTAAAGGCCCACCGGGGCACTGAAGCTTTCTTT.

The chain recombines TRBV6-2 or TRBV6-3 with TRBJ2-5, with D possibly TRBD2 on 6 matching bases. The CDR3 runs 13 residues. Germline V gene data show CDR1 as MNHEY and CDR2 as SVGEGT. V lost 4 bases and J 4 bases, leaving 10 bases between the germline ends. The CDR3 protein is CASSWGDRETQYF. The DNA for the CDR3 is TGTGCCAGCAGTTGGGGGGACCGAGAGACCCAGTACTTC.

The chain has TRBV21-1 and TRBJ1-2; the listed D gene, TRBD1, was not tested against the DNA. TRBV21-1 is labeled a pseudogene. The CDR3 covers 14 residues. CDR3 DNA sequence: TGTGCCAGCAGCGACCCCCGGGACAGAGATGGGTACACCTTC. Amino acids: CASSDPRDRDGYTF.

The chain recombines TRBV5-1 with TRBJ2-2, with 7 bases aligning to TRBD1. Germline values: CDR1 SGHRS, CDR2 YFSETQ. CDR3 length: 16 residues. V was clipped by 1 base and J by 0 bases; unmatched bases: 3. The CDR3 loop is CASSLMGTANTGELFF. The CDR3, as DNA: TGCGCCAGCAGCTTGATGGGGACAGCGAACACCGGGGAGCTGTTTTTT.

The V and J genes are TRBV18 and TRBJ2-3; 11 nucleotides match TRBD2. This CDR3 has 20 amino acids. Per germline, CDR1 KGHSH and CDR2 LQKENI. The trim removed 2 bases at V and 5 bases at J, leaving 18 bases unmatched. The CDR3, as DNA: TGTGCCAGCTCACCAAAGCCCCCTCAGGTTAGCGGGAGGGCAGAAGATACGCAGTATTTT. The encoded protein is CASSPKPPQVSGRAEDTQYF.

J is TRBJ2-7 and V is TRBV27, with D perhaps TRBD2 (5 bases). With 2 bases removed from V and 2 bases from J, the gap between germline ends came to 13 bases. Per the germline V gene, CDR1 is MNHEY and CDR2 is SMNVEV (reference sequence). The CDR3 totals 15 residues. The CDR3 sequence is CASSLGLNYPYEQYF. The DNA for the CDR3 is TGTGCCAGCAGTTTAGGACTTAACTACCCCTACGAGCAGTACTTC.

The chain employs TRBV19 and TRBJ2-7; TRBD2 is a possible D gene (6 bases). Trimming took off 3 bases at V and 2 bases at J, with 11 bases between the two ends. The germline CDR1 and CDR2 sequences are LNHDA and SQIVND (reference sequence). The CDR3 sequence is 14 residues long. As DNA, the CDR3 is TGTGCCAGTAGTATGGCGGGAATTGCCTACGAGCAGTACTTC. As protein: CASSMAGIAYEQYF.

The chain combines TRBV18 with TRBJ2-7; 11 bases map to TRBD1. This CDR3 is 16 amino acids long. The germline CDR1 and CDR2 sequences are KGHSH and LQKENI. V gave up 4 bases and J gave up 2 bases; unmatched junction bases: 7. The CDR3 is CASSLRTGGPTYEQYF. The CDR3 coding sequence is TGTGCCAGCTCACTCCGGACAGGGGGCCCAACCTACGAGCAGTACTTC.

The V gene is TRBV7-2, the J gene TRBJ1-5; D is undetermined. V lost 0 bases and J 9 bases, leaving 12 bases between the germline ends. The germline gives CDR1 SGHTA, CDR2 FQGNSA. This CDR3 spans 14 amino acids. This chain's CDR3 is CASSLAGSFRPQHF. The DNA of the CDR3 is TGTGCCAGCAGCTTAGCGGGCAGTTTTCGGCCCCAGCATTTT.

This chain uses TRBV5-1 with TRBJ2-6; D not resolved. The germline CDR1 and CDR2 sequences are SGHRS and YFSETQ. The V and J ends lost 4 bases and 0 bases respectively, with 8 bases between them. The CDR3 loop spans 15 amino acids. The CDR3 nucleotides read TGCGCCAGCAGCCTCCAGTTCTCTGGGGCCAACGTCCTGACTTTC. Protein product: CASSLQFSGANVLTF.

The V gene is TRBV19, the J gene TRBJ2-3, with TRBD1 as a possible D gene (7 bases). V was trimmed by 0 bases and J by 7 bases, leaving 11 bases between them. The CDR3 covers 14 residues. Germline lookup yields CDR1 LNHDA and CDR2 SQIVND (reference sequence). CDR3 DNA: TGTGCCAGTAGTATAGACAGGGGGGCAAATACGCAGTATTTT. The encoded protein is CASSIDRGANTQYF.

This rearrangement joins TRBV19 to TRBJ2-7; TRBD2 aligns across 8 bases. Germline trimming cut 1 base from V and 5 bases from J; bases unmatched to any gene: 10. The CDR3 spans 16 residues. The germline V gene has CDR1 LNHDA and CDR2 SQIVND (reference sequence). CDR3: CASSIASSGSRNEQYF. In nucleotides, the CDR3 is TGTGCCAGTAGTATAGCTTCGAGCGGGAGCAGAAACGAGCAGTACTTC.

V usage is TRBV19 and J usage is TRBJ1-5; D possibly corresponds to TRBD1 (6 bases). Germline V gives CDR1 LNHDA, CDR2 SQIVND (reference sequence). Trimming left V 6 bases short and J 2 bases short, with 14 bases between. The CDR3 loop spans 15 amino acids. The CDR3 DNA is TGTGCCAGTAGACTAGGGGGACAAGGCAATCAGCCCCAGCATTTT. Its protein is CASRLGGQGNQPQHF.

The chain is built from TRBV7-8 and TRBJ2-1; weak D call: TRBD2 (5 bases). V lost 5 bases, J lost 0 bases, and 11 bases lay in between. The CDR3 contains 15 residues. In germline, CDR1 is SGHVS, CDR2 FQNEAQ. CDR3 in amino acids: CASSLSGSSYNEQFF. CDR3 sequence (DNA): TGTGCCAGCAGCCTCAGCGGTAGCTCCTACAATGAGCAGTTCTTC.

This chain links TRBV6-5 with TRBJ2-7; tentative D call: TRBD2 (7 bases). The CDR3 is 14 amino acids. The germline CDR1 and CDR2 sequences are MNHEY and SVGAGI. V was shortened by 6 bases and J by 4 bases, with 16 bases between the two germline ends. CDR3 region: CASRRGRTLYEQYF. The CDR3 bases are TGTGCCAGCAGGCGGGGGCGGACCTTGTACGAGCAGTACTTC.

This clone came up once. The rearrangement uses TRBV4-3 and TRBJ2-1, with 12 bases that match TRBD2. There are 17 residues in the CDR3. Germline CDR1 is LGHNA and CDR2 is YSLEER. V was pared by 0 bases and J by 10 bases, with 10 bases of the junction left unmatched. The CDR3, as DNA: TGCGCCAGCAGCCAAGAAGCGACTAGCGGGAGCCCAGGAGAGCAGTTCTTC. This sequence encodes CASSQEATSGSPGEQFF.